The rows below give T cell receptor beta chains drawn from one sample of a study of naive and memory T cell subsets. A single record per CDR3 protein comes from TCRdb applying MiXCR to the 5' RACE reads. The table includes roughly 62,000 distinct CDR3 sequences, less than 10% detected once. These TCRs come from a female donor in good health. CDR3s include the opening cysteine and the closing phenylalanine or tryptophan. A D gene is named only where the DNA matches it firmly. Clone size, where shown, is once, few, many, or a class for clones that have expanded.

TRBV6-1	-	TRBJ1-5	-	TGTGCCAGCTTGCGGGAAGGCCAATTGAGCAATCAGCCCCAGCATTTT	CASLREGQLSNQPQHF
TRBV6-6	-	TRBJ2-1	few	TGTGCCAGCAGTACCAGACGGGGGACCATGTACAATGAGCAGTTCTTC	CASSTRRGTMYNEQFF
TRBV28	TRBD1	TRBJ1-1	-	TGTGCCAGCAGGAGGACAGGGGACAATGAAGCTTTCTTT	CASRRTGDNEAFF
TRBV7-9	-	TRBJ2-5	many	TGTGCCAGCAGCCCATCTAAATTCTCGGACAGACAAGAGACCCAGTACTTC	CASSPSKFSDRQETQYF
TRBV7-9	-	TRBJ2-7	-	TGTGCCAGCAGCTCGGGAGGGGGCTATGGCTACGAGCAGTACTTC	CASSSGGGYGYEQYF
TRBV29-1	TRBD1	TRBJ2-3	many	TGCAGCGTTGGGACAGGGGGAGTGAGAACAGATACGCAGTATTTT	CSVGTGGVRTDTQYF
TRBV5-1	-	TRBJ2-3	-	TGCGCCAGCAGCCAAGAAACAGATACGCAGTATTTT	CASSQETDTQYF
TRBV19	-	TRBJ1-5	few	TGTGCCAGTAGTATCGGGGCAGGAGGATTGAGCAATCAGCCCCAGCATTTT	CASSIGAGGLSNQPQHF
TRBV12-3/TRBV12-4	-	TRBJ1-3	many	TGTGCCAGCAGTTCCCCTGGAAACACCATATATTTT	CASSSPGNTIYF
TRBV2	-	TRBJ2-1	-	TGTGCCAGCAGGGTCCCCTGGAGCTCTCACTCCTACAATGAGCAGTTCTTC	CASRVPWSSHSYNEQFF
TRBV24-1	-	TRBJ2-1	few	TGTGCCACCAGGGATAGTCCTGGTGAGCAGTTCTTC	CATRDSPGEQFF
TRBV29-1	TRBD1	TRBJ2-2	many	TGCAGCGTTGCCGGACAGGGTGGTAGGGAGCTGTTTTTT	CSVAGQGGRELFF
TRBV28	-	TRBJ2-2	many	TGTGCCAGCACGATTTTTGGCACCGGGACCGGGGAGCTGTTTTTT	CASTIFGTGTGELFF
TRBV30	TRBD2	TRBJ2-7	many	TGTGCCTGGAGTTTGGGACTAGCGGTCTACGAGCAGTACTTC	CAWSLGLAVYEQYF
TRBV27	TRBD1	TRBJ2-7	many	TGTGCCAGCAGTAGACAGGGGGCTTACGAGCAGTACTTC	CASSRQGAYEQYF
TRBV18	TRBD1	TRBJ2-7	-	TGTGCCAGCTCAGACGGACAGGTTCGTAGCTCCTACGAGCAGTACTTC	CASSDGQVRSSYEQYF
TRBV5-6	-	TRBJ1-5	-	TGTGCCAGCAGCTTGTACCAGCGAAACAATCAGCCCCAGCATTTT	CASSLYQRNNQPQHF
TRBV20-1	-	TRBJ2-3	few	TGCAGTGCTAGAGGAGGGGGGAGGGGGAGCACAGATACGCAGTATTTT	CSARGGGRGSTDTQYF
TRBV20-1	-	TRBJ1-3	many	TGCAGTGCTAGTGGGGGATGGCTTGGTGGAAACACCATATATTTT	CSASGGWLGGNTIYF
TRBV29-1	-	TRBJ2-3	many	TGCAGCGTTCTCTCAACTAGGGCTAGCACAGATACGCAGTATTTT	CSVLSTRASTDTQYF
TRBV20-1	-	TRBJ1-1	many	TGCAGTGCTAGAGCGATAATTACGATGAACACTGAAGCTTTCTTT	CSARAIITMNTEAFF
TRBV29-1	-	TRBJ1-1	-	TGCAGCGTTGAATCAGTGGGCACTGAAGCTTTCTTT	CSVESVGTEAFF
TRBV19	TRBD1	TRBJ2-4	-	TGTGCCAGTAGTACCCGGGACAGGGCAAACATTCGGTACTTC	CASSTRDRANIRYF
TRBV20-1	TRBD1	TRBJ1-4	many	TGCAGTGCTCCATTGGACAGGGGAGGGCTGACTAATGAAAAACTGTTTTTT	CSAPLDRGGLTNEKLFF
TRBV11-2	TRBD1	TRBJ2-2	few	TGTGCCAGCAGCTTTCGACAGGGGTATACCGGGGAGCTGTTTTTT	CASSFRQGYTGELFF
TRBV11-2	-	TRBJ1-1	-	TGTGCCAGCAGCTTAGTTCCCGGACCCATGAACACTGAAGCTTTCTTT	CASSLVPGPMNTEAFF
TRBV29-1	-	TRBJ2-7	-	TGCAGCGTTGAGCTCCCGGGACAATACTCCTACGAGCAGTACTTC	CSVELPGQYSYEQYF
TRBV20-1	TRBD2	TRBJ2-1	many	TGCAGTGCCGGGACTAGCGGGAGTTCTGATGAGCAGTTCTTC	CSAGTSGSSDEQFF
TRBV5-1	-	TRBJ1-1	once	TGCGCCAGCAGCTTGGCTTCCGGAGCTGAAGCTTTCTTT	CASSLASGAEAFF
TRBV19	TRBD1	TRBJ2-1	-	TGTGCCAGTAGTCCACGGACAGGGGGGTATTACAATGAGCAGTTCTTC	CASSPRTGGYYNEQFF
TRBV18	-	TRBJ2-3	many	TGTGCCAGCTCACCATACACAGATACGCAGTATTTT	CASSPYTDTQYF
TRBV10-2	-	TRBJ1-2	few	TGCGCCAGCAGCGAGGGGCGGGCCACGGGCTACACCTTC	CASSEGRATGYTF
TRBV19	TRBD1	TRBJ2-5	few	TGTGCCAGTAGGACAGGGGGCGGAGAGACCCAGTACTTC	CASRTGGGETQYF
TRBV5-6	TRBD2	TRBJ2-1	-	TGTGCCAGCAGCTCGAGGACTAGAAGATCCTACAATGAGCAGTTCTTC	CASSSRTRRSYNEQFF
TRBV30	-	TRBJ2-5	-	TGTGCCTGGGCCAAAAGGATCCGAGAGACCCAGTACTTC	CAWAKRIRETQYF
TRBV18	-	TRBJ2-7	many	TGTGCCAGCTCACCACCGGAGGGCATGAGGGTATGGTACTTC	CASSPPEGMRVWYF
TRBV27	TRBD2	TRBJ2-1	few	TGTGCCAGCAGTTTCCTCTCGGGGGGAAACTACAATGAGCAGTTCTTC	CASSFLSGGNYNEQFF
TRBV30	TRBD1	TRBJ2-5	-	TGTGCCTGGGGGGGACAGCAAGAGACCCAGTACTTC	CAWGGQQETQYF
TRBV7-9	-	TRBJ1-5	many	TGTGCCAGCAGCCTCGGCCTGGGGGTTCCCCAGCATTTT	CASSLGLGVPQHF
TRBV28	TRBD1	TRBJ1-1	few	TGTGCCAGCAGCCCACGGGGGACAGGGTACACTGAAGCTTTCTTT	CASSPRGTGYTEAFF
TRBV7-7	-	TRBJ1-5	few	TGTGCTAGCAGCTTGTCTTGGAATCAGCCCCAGCATTTT	CASSLSWNQPQHF
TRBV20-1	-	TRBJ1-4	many	TGCAGTGCTTTGGGGGTCGGAGAAAAACTGTTTTTT	CSALGVGEKLFF
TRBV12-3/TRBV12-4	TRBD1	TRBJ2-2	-	TGTGCCAGCAGCTTACAGGGGTTGTTTACCGGGGAGCTGTTTTTT	CASSLQGLFTGELFF
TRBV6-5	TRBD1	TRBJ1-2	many	TGTGCCAGCAGTTACCAGGGGGCTTTAGGCTACACCTTC	CASSYQGALGYTF
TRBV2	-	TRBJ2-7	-	TGTGCCAGCACAGCCGCCTACGAGCAGTACTTC	CASTAAYEQYF
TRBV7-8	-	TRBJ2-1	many	TGTGCCAGCAGTCAAAGGTGGCAGGGATACTACAATGAGCAGTTCTTC	CASSQRWQGYYNEQFF
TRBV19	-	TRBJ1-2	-	TGTGCCAGTAGTATGACAGGACTGTATGGCGACACCTTC	CASSMTGLYGDTF
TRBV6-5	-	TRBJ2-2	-	TGTGCCAGCAGTCTCCAGGAGACCGACACCGGGGAGCTGTTTTTT	CASSLQETDTGELFF
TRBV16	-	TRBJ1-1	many	TGTGCCAGCAGCCAATCTCCGGGAGGGGGGAACACTGAAGCTTTCTTT	CASSQSPGGGNTEAFF
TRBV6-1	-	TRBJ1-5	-	TGTGCCAGCAGTGAGTGGGCCGCTCATCAGCCCCAGCATTTT	CASSEWAAHQPQHF
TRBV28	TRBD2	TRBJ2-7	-	TGTGCCAGCAGCCCACCCGGGACTAATATATACGAGCAGTACTTC	CASSPPGTNIYEQYF
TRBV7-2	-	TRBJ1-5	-	TGTGCCAGCAGCCTTACTAACGCCGGGCAGCCCCAGCATTTT	CASSLTNAGQPQHF